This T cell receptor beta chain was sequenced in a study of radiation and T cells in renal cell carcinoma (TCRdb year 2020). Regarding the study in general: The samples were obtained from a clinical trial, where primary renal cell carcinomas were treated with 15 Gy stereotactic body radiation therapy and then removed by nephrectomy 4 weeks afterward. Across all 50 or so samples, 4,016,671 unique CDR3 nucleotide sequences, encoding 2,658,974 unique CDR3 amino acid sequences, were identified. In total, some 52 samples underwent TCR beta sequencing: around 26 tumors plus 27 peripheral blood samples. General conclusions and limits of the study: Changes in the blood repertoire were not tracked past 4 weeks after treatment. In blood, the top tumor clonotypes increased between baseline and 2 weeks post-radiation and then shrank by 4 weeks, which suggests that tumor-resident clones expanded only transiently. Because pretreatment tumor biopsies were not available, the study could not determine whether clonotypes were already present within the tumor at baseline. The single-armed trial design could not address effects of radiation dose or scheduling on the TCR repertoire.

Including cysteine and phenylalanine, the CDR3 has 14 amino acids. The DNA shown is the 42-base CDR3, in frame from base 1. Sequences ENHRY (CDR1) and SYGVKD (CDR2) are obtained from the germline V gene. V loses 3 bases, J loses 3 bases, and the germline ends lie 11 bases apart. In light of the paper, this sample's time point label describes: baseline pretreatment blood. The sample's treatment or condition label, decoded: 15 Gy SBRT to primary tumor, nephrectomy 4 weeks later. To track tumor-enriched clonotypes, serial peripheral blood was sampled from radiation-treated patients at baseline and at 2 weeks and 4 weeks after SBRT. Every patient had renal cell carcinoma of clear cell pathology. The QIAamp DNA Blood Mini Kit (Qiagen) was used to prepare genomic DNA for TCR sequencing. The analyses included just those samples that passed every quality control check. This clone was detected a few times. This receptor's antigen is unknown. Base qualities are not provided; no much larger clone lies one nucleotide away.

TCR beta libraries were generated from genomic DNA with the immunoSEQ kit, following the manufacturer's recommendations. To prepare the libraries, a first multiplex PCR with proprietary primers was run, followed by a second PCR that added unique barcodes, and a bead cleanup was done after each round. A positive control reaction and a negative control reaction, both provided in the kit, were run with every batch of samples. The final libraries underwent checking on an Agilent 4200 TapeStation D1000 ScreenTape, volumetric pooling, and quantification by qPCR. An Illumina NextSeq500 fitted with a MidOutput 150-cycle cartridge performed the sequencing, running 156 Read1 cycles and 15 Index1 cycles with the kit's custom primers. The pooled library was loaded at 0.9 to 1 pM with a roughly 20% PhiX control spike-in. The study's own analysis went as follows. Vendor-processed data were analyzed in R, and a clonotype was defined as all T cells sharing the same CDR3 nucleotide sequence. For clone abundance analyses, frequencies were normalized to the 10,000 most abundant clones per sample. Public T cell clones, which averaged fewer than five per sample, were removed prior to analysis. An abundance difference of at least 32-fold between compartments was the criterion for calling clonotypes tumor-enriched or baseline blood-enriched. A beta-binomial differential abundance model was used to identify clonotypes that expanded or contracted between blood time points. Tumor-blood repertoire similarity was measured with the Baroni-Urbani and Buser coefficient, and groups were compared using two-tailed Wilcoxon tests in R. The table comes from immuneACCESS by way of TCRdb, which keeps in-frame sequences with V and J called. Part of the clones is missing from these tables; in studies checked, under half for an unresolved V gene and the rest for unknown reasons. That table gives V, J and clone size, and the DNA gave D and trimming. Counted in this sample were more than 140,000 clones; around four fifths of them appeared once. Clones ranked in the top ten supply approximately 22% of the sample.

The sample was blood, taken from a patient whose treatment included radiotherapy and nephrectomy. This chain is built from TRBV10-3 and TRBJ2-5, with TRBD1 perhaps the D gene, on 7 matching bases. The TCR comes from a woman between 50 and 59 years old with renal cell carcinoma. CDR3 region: CAISDGRGEETQYF. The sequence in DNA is TGTGCCATCAGTGATGGCAGGGGGGAAGAGACCCAGTACTTC.